A single T cell receptor (beta chain) is shown here with its context. What it binds is not known. This may be a read error: a much more frequent sequence differs by one nucleotide. The CDR3 spans 13 residues. Per the germline V gene, CDR1 is DFQATT and CDR2 is SNEGSKA (reference sequence). These data belong to a study of CD8 T cells in ankylosing spondylitis. Libraries for TCR beta were made by quantitative 5'-RACE with molecular barcodes. TCRdb re-called the 5' RACE reads through MiXCR, storing one row per CDR3 protein. The sample includes 150,000 to 200,000 distinct CDR3 sequences, around 18% seen only once; the top ten take over 7.5%. Findings and caveats of the study: Clones tied to disease were said to be significantly enriched in matched ankylosing spondylitis synovial fluid. Relatively rare in peripheral blood, disease-linked clones were also CD8+. One TCR beta motif, made up of fewer than 10 highly homologous variants, appeared characteristic of ankylosing spondylitis blood.

The TCR comes from a male donor with ankylosing spondylitis or in good health (not recorded which). V is TRBV20-1 and J is TRBJ2-5; no definite D call. Sequencing was carried out using blood, either unsorted or a sorted T cell fraction (not recorded which). The CDR3 reads CSARERAEETQCF. In DNA form, the CDR3 reads TGCAGTGCTAGAGAAAGGGCCGAAGAGACCCAGTGCTTC.